The 11 T cell receptor beta chains below were found in one sample sequenced in a study of read filtering for tumor transcriptome and immune sequencing. From about 0.4 ug of RNA, a library with molecular barcoded alpha/delta and beta/gamma adaptors was made. MiXCR, applied by TCRdb to the reads, yields one record per CDR3 protein. Counted here are about 130,000 distinct CDR3 sequences, 10% to 15% occurring once; the ten biggest clones make up 9.5% to 12%. The sample comprised a population of CD138-negative cells sorted from bone marrow. The receptors shown here come from a donor at least 40 years old with multiple myeloma.

This clonotype occurred once. Being one base from a much bigger clone, this may be a read error. The chain's CDR3 is CASSLGGQGSDTQYF. For the CDR3, the DNA is TGCGCCAGCAGCTTGGGAGGACAGGGGTCAGATACGCAGTATTTT. The chain is built from TRBV5-1 and TRBJ2-3; 9 bases line up with TRBD1. CDR3 length equals 15 residues. Germline assignment: CDR1 SGHRS and CDR2 YFSETQ. The trim removed 0 bases at V and 4 bases at J, leaving 3 bases unmatched.

A note on this clonotype: The junction shows a germline mismatch at one end, possibly a read error. The chain is built from TRBV28 and TRBJ1-1; D remains unclear. This CDR3 has 13 residues. From germline, CDR1 is MDHEN and CDR2 SYDVKM. The CDR3 coding sequence is TGTGCCAGCAGTTTGACTGTGAAAACTGAAGCTTTCTTT. Translated: CASSLTVKTEAFF.

This clonotype was picked up many times. CDR3 region: CASSFRGMETDTQYF. DNA for the CDR3: TGTGCCAGCAGCTTCCGGGGGATGGAGACAGATACGCAGTATTTT. The chain employs TRBV11-2 and TRBJ2-3, with D perhaps matching TRBD2 (6 bases). This CDR3 region has 15 residues. Germline CDR1 and CDR2: SGHAT and FQNNGV. Trimming left V 3 bases short and J 3 bases short, with 13 bases between.

This clonotype was observed many times. Germline is not matched at one junction end, which may reflect a read error. The genes are TRBV5-1 and TRBJ2-3; D may be TRBD2 (5 bases). The CDR3 sequence is 14 residues long. Germline loops: CDR1 SGHRS, CDR2 YFSETQ. The CDR3 is CASSPGLDTDTQYF. Written as DNA, the CDR3 is TGTGCCAGCAGCCCAGGACTTGACACAGATACGCAGTATTTT.

This clonotype was seen ten or more times. This chain joins TRBV28 and TRBJ2-1; TRBD2 matches 8 bases. This CDR3 is built from 14 residues. V lost 9 bases and J lost 0; bases outside the gene matches: 4. Germline V CDR1 and CDR2: MDHEN, SYDVKM. The CDR3 region has the DNA TGTGCCAGTGGGGCGGGAGGCTCCTACAATGAGCAGTTCTTC. This sequence encodes CASGAGGSYNEQFF.

This clonotype has a count of ten or more. CDR3 DNA sequence: TGTGCCAGCACCCCGGGCGGGGGAGTTTATATGAACACTGAAGCTTTCTTT. This sequence encodes CASTPGGGVYMNTEAFF. The V call is TRBV7-6, the J call TRBJ1-1; weak D call: TRBD1 (5 bases). CDR3 size: 17 residues. The V and J ends lost 7 bases and 0 bases respectively, with 21 bases between them. Germline V gene sequence: CDR1 SGHVS, CDR2 FNYEAQ. Full variable domain (outside the CDR3, taken from reference TRBV7-6 and TRBJ1-1): GAGVSQSPRYKVTKRGQDVALRCDPISGHVSLYWYRQALGQGPEFLTYFNYEAQQDKSGLPNDRFSAERPEGSISTLTIQRTEQRDSAMYRCASTPGGGVYMNTEAFFGQGTRLTVV.

This clonotype came up many times. The chain is built from TRBV5-1 and TRBJ1-1; a weak D match, TRBD1 (5 bases). The ends were cut back, 2 bases at V and 1 base at J, with 18 bases in the middle. Germline CDR1 SGHRS, CDR2 YFSETQ. This CDR3 is built from 17 residues. CDR3 coding DNA: TGCGCCAGCAGCTTAGAGTTTGGGGCAGCCCAGAACACTGAAGCTTTCTTT. Translating gives CASSLEFGAAQNTEAFF. Looking up the rest from reference TRBV5-1 and TRBJ1-1 gives the full variable domain: KAGVTQTPRYLIKTRGQQVTLSCSPISGHRSVSWYQQTPGQGLQFLFEYFSETQRNKGNFPGRFSGRQFSNSRSEMNVSTLELGDSALYLCASSLEFGAAQNTEAFFGQGTRLTVV.

This clonotype was recorded at least ten times. The V gene is TRBV20-1, the J gene TRBJ2-3; 10 bases are a match to TRBD2. The trim removed 5 bases at V and 1 base at J, leaving 3 bases unmatched. The CDR3 covers 14 residues. Germline-derived CDR1 and CDR2 are DFQATT and SNEGSKA (reference sequence). DNA of the CDR3: TGCAGTGCTTCCGGGACTAGCGGCACAGATACGCAGTATTTT. Its protein product is CSASGTSGTDTQYF.

This clonotype has a count of ten or more. The chain has TRBV20-1 and TRBJ2-7; D remains unclear. Germline assignment: CDR1 DFQATT and CDR2 SNEGSKA (reference sequence). V gave up 4 bases and J gave up 5 bases, with 12 bases separating them. The CDR3 extends over 12 amino acids. The CDR3: CSAMKLDDEQYF. The CDR3 DNA sequence: TGCAGTGCTATGAAACTCGACGACGAGCAGTACTTC.

This clonotype appeared many times. The rearrangement links TRBV7-6 to TRBJ2-1; maybe TRBD2 (5 bases). V was shortened by 8 bases and J by 3 bases, with 14 bases between the two germline ends. The V gene's germline CDR1 is SGHVS and CDR2 FNYEAQ. The CDR3 sequence is 14 residues long. CDR3 region: CASGREGRYNEQFF. The DNA for the CDR3 is TGTGCCAGCGGGCGCGAGGGCCGCTACAATGAGCAGTTCTTC.

This clonotype was observed a handful of times. V gene TRBV6-5 combines with J gene TRBJ2-3; TRBD2 agrees at 7 bases. Looked up from germline, CDR1 is MNHEY and CDR2 is SVGAGI. CDR3 size: 17 residues. Germline trimming cut 4 bases from V and 0 bases from J; bases unmatched to any gene: 10. The CDR3 DNA follows: TGTGCCAGCAGTTTCGCTCGAAGCGGGATAAGCACAGATACGCAGTATTTT. It specifies CASSFARSGISTDTQYF.